This entry lists 17 T cell receptor beta chains sequenced from one sample in a study of shared clonotypes between healthy human individuals. TCRdb's copy holds only in-frame clones and misses some; the assay was immunoSEQ multiplex PCR. Of 1.6 million or so clones detected, roughly 96% appear once; the ten largest clones hold 1.2%. Material: naive CD4+ T cells sorted from blood. Noted subset: CD45RA+ positively selected. The receptors stem from a man between 25 and 39 years old in good health.

This chain links TRBV10-1 with TRBJ2-7; 12 positions agree with TRBD2. Trimming at V came to 3 bases and at J to 8 bases, leaving 11 bases not matched to a gene. Germline V CDR1 and CDR2: WNHNN, SYGVQD (reference sequence). CDR3 length: 16 residues. As DNA, the CDR3 is TGCGCCAGCAGTGATTCTAGTGGACTAGCGGGGCGGAAGCAGTACTTC. It specifies CASSDSSGLAGRKQYF.

The V gene is TRBV6-6, the J gene TRBJ1-5; possibly TRBD1 for D (5 bases). Germline CDR1 reads MNHNY; CDR2 reads SVGAGI (reference sequence). The germline V and J ends were trimmed by 4 bases and 6 bases, with 13 bases remaining between them. This CDR3 is 14 amino acids long. CDR3 coding DNA: TGTGCCAGCAGTTCTGGGGGGTCGGGTCAGCCCCAGCATTTT. As protein: CASSSGGSGQPQHF.

This chain joins TRBV7-6 and TRBJ1-5; 9 bases are shared with TRBD1. This CDR3 is built from 15 residues. Germline V gives CDR1 SGHVS, CDR2 FNYEAQ. V lost 5 bases, J lost 4 bases, and 6 bases stayed unmatched. CDR3 coding DNA: TGTGCCAGCAGCCTCAGGACAGGGGAAAATCAGCCCCAGCATTTT. Protein: CASSLRTGENQPQHF.

The chain employs TRBV11-2 and TRBJ2-7; 7 nucleotides match TRBD2. The CDR3 covers 17 residues. With 0 bases clipped from V and 3 bases from J, the junction kept 11 bases outside the gene matches. In germline, CDR1 is SGHAT, CDR2 FQNNGV. CDR3 bases: TGTGCCAGCAGCTTAGATCAATGGGGAAGCGGGATCTACGAGCAGTACTTC. Translating gives CASSLDQWGSGIYEQYF.

The chain recombines TRBV5-1 with TRBJ1-4; 7 nucleotides align to TRBD1. This CDR3 has 14 residues. V was clipped by 4 bases and J by 6 bases; unmatched bases: 6. From germline, CDR1 is SGHRS and CDR2 YFSETQ. The CDR3 region has the DNA TGCGCCAGCAGCCTCCGGGACAGCGATGAAAAACTGTTTTTT. This encodes CASSLRDSDEKLFF.

The J gene is TRBJ2-2, the V gene TRBV18; maybe TRBD2 (5 bases). V lost 1 base, J lost 5 bases, and 20 bases lay in between. Germline V gene lookup returns CDR1 KGHSH and CDR2 LQKENI. The CDR3 is 18 amino acids. This CDR3 reads CASSPLLSATGVTGELFF. CDR3 coding DNA: TGTGCCAGCTCACCACTTCTGTCGGCGACCGGGGTTACCGGGGAGCTGTTTTTT.

V and J are TRBV11-2 and TRBJ2-7; 9 bases fit TRBD1. The germline gives CDR1 SGHAT, CDR2 FQNNGV. The CDR3 is 14 residues long. With V trimmed by 3 bases and J by 3 bases, 3 bases remained unmatched. Written as DNA, the CDR3 is TGTGCCAGCAGCTTGGGGACAGGGCTCTACGAGCAGTACTTC. Amino acid sequence: CASSLGTGLYEQYF.

The chain recombines TRBV14 with TRBJ1-2; a weak D match, TRBD1 (6 bases). The ends were cut back, 3 bases at V and 4 bases at J, with 18 bases in the middle. Germline CDR1 SGHDN, CDR2 FVKESK. The CDR3 loop spans 16 amino acids. This CDR3 is CASSHPGQGPRYGYTF. The DNA for the CDR3 is TGTGCCAGCAGCCACCCGGGACAAGGGCCTCGCTATGGCTACACCTTC.

V and J are TRBV19 and TRBJ1-1, with a weak D call TRBD1 (6 bases). Germline CDR1 reads LNHDA; CDR2 reads SQIVND (reference sequence). CDR3 size: 14 residues. V gave up 3 bases and J gave up 5 bases, with 13 bases separating them. The CDR3 DNA follows: TGTGCCAGTAGTATCTTGACAGGCAGAACTGAAGCTTTCTTT. Translated, it gives CASSILTGRTEAFF.

The chain couples TRBV18 to TRBJ1-1, with D hard to call. The V end was cut by 1 base, the J end by 1 base, with 13 bases between. This CDR3 comprises 16 residues. Germline V gene sequence: CDR1 KGHSH, CDR2 LQKENI. The CDR3 region is CASSPRLQLGNTEAFF. DNA for the CDR3: TGTGCCAGCTCACCACGGCTTCAGTTGGGGAACACTGAAGCTTTCTTT.

The CDR3 is CASSSYSSSYEQYF. The CDR3 coding sequence is TGTGCCAGCAGTTCCTACAGCAGCTCCTACGAGCAGTACTTC. The chain links TRBV27 to TRBJ2-7; no reliable D call. Germline V gives CDR1 MNHEY, CDR2 SMNVEV (reference sequence). The CDR3 sequence is 14 residues long. V was trimmed by 4 bases and J by 0 bases, leaving 10 bases between them.

V gene TRBV5-6 combines with J gene TRBJ2-2, with D tentatively TRBD2 (6 bases). V dropped 5 bases and J dropped 1 base, with 15 bases sitting between them. This CDR3 is 16 amino acids long. Germline CDR1 reads SGHDT; CDR2 reads YYEEEE. This CDR3 is CASRTRGRGNTGELFF. Here the CDR3 DNA reads TGTGCCAGCAGGACTCGAGGGCGGGGGAACACCGGGGAGCTGTTTTTT.

This rearrangement joins TRBV2 to TRBJ2-1; possibly TRBD2 for D (5 bases). Trimming took off 5 bases at V and 1 base at J, with 9 bases between the two ends. Germline V gives CDR1 SNHLY, CDR2 FYNNEI. The CDR3 covers 14 residues. Written as DNA, the CDR3 is TGTGCCAGCAGTTTCGGGATTTCCTACAATGAGCAGTTCTTC. It translates to CASSFGISYNEQFF.

This sequence joins TRBV9 and TRBJ2-3; 9 bases fit TRBD1. Germline loops: CDR1 SGDLS, CDR2 YYNGEE. J lost 4 bases, V lost 5 bases, and 5 bases had no gene match. This CDR3 region has 14 residues. CDR3 in amino acids: CASSHRQGADTQYF. CDR3 DNA sequence: TGTGCCAGCAGTCATCGACAGGGGGCAGATACGCAGTATTTT. The full variable domain, rest sourced from reference TRBV9 and TRBJ2-3, is DSGVTQTPKHLITATGQRVTLRCSPRSGDLSVYWYQQSLDQGLQFLIQYYNGEERAKGNILERFSAQQFPDLHSELNLSSLELGDSALYFCASSHRQGADTQYFGPGTRLTVL.

This chain links TRBV9 with TRBJ1-2; 8 bases are a match to TRBD1. The CDR3 length is 14 residues. Losses at the gene ends were 3 bases for V and 7 bases for J; bases not matched to a gene: 8. Germline V gives CDR1 SGDLS, CDR2 YYNGEE. CDR3 sequence reads: CASSAGQGGSGYTF. CDR3 bases: TGTGCCAGCAGCGCTGGACAGGGAGGATCTGGCTACACCTTC. Variable domain in full (rest from reference TRBV9 and TRBJ1-2): DSGVTQTPKHLITATGQRVTLRCSPRSGDLSVYWYQQSLDQGLQFLIQYYNGEERAKGNILERFSAQQFPDLHSELNLSSLELGDSALYFCASSAGQGGSGYTFGSGTRLTVV.

J is TRBJ1-2 and V is TRBV9, with no clear D. Trimming pared 4 bases from V and 0 bases from J, leaving 19 bases between. Germline V lookup: CDR1 SGDLS, CDR2 YYNGEE. The CDR3 length is 17 residues. The CDR3 here is CASSPGRQTDANYGYTF. CDR3 DNA: TGTGCCAGCAGCCCCGGGCGGCAGACTGACGCTAACTATGGCTACACCTTC.

J is TRBJ2-1 and V is TRBV4-1; the D gene is possibly TRBD2 (7 bases). In germline, CDR1 is MGHRA, CDR2 YSYEKL. Trimming shortened V by 1 base and J by 0 bases, and 28 bases separated the two germline ends. The CDR3 consists of 22 residues. The DNA of the CDR3 is TGCGCCAGCAGCCAAGGACCTAACCGGGGACTACTTACGGACAGCTCCTACAATGAGCAGTTCTTC. Its protein is CASSQGPNRGLLTDSSYNEQFF.